The 18 T cell receptor beta chains presented below share a single source sample, sequenced in a study of T cell responses to AZD1222 COVID-19 vaccine. TCRdb keeps only in-frame clones here, not all; method: immunoSEQ multiplex PCR. The sample shows under 130,000 clones, 91% of them seen only once. Sequenced material: peripheral blood, taken on day 0 of AZD1222 vaccination. The receptors originated from an adult in good health.

The rearrangement uses TRBV10-2 and TRBJ2-5, with 9 bases aligning to TRBD1. V trimming: 8 bases; J trimming: 5 bases; junction bases outside the gene matches: 9. This CDR3 region has 14 residues. The V gene's germline CDR1 is WSHSY and CDR2 SAAADI. The CDR3 here is CASSLDRGSETQYF. In DNA, the CDR3 is TGCGCCAGCTCCCTGGACAGGGGTAGTGAGACCCAGTACTTC.

This chain joins TRBV3-1 (or the pseudogene TRBV3-2) and TRBJ1-1; no reliable D call. Germline assignment: CDR1 LGHDT and CDR2 YNNKEL (reference sequence). V was shortened by 1 base and J by 1 base, with 10 bases between the two germline ends. The CDR3 sequence is 15 residues long. The CDR3 DNA reads TGTGCCAGCAGCCAAGGAGCCGGGAAGAACACTGAAGCTTTCTTT. Its translation: CASSQGAGKNTEAFF.

The rearrangement links TRBV7-8 to TRBJ1-1; D gene ambiguous. This CDR3 spans 13 amino acids. Looked up from germline, CDR1 is SGHVS and CDR2 is FQNEAQ. V was clipped by 1 base and J by 1 base, with 4 bases between them. CDR3 protein: CASSLEGNTEAFF. The CDR3 region has the DNA TGTGCCAGCAGCTTAGAGGGGAACACTGAAGCTTTCTTT.

The rearrangement joins TRBV7-2 to TRBJ1-2, with a weak D call TRBD1 (6 bases). This CDR3 region has 13 residues. CDR1 is SGHTA and CDR2 is FQGNSA in the germline V gene. Trimming pared 4 bases from V and 4 bases from J, leaving 10 bases between. The CDR3 DNA reads TGTGCCAGCAGCTCGTACAGGGCCTATGGCTACACCTTC. Protein product: CASSSYRAYGYTF.

V and J are TRBV29-1 and TRBJ2-7; 7 bases are a match to TRBD2. The CDR3 covers 14 residues. Trimming removed 4 bases from V and 3 bases from J; junction bases left unmatched: 9. Germline V gene lookup returns CDR1 SQVTM and CDR2 ANQGSEA. The CDR3 DNA reads as TGCAGCGTTGGACCCAAAGCGGGGATCTACGAGCAGTACTTC. It codes for CSVGPKAGIYEQYF.

The chain joins TRBV15 to TRBJ2-5; D ambiguous. Germline assignment: CDR1 LNHNV and CDR2 YYDKDF (reference sequence). This CDR3 region has 15 residues. Trimming cost V 3 bases and J 2 bases, with 13 bases left between them. Written as DNA, the CDR3 is TGTGCCACCAGCAGGGCCCGAGGTCTACAAGAGACCCAGTACTTC. Translating gives CATSRARGLQETQYF.

The V call is TRBV5-1, the J call TRBJ2-3; 8 bases align to TRBD2. V lost 5 bases to trimming and J lost 2 bases; unmatched junction nucleotides: 7. Germline CDR1 and CDR2: SGHRS and YFSETQ. There are 15 residues in the CDR3. CDR3 bases: TGCGCCAGCAGGGCTAGCGGGTACACCACAGATACGCAGTATTTT. This encodes CASRASGYTTDTQYF.

This rearrangement joins TRBV28 to TRBJ1-2, with unresolved D. Germline loops: CDR1 MDHEN, CDR2 SYDVKM. The CDR3 spans 13 residues. Trimming cost V 2 bases and J 7 bases, with 11 bases left between them. For the CDR3, the DNA is TGTGCCAGCAGTTTACGGCGCCTGCCTGGCTACACCTTC. It codes for CASSLRRLPGYTF.

The rearrangement joins TRBV5-1 to TRBJ2-1; 8 bases match TRBD2. V trimming: 3 bases; J trimming: 8 bases; junction bases outside the gene matches: 10. Germline loops: CDR1 SGHRS, CDR2 YFSETQ. This CDR3 is 15 amino acids long. Written as DNA, the CDR3 is TGCGCCAGCAGCTACATCAGCGGGAGCGGAGATGAGCAGTTCTTC. Translating gives CASSYISGSGDEQFF.

V usage is TRBV13 and J usage is TRBJ2-1; a possible D gene is TRBD2 (6 bases). Germline assignment: CDR1 PRHDT and CDR2 FYEKMQ (reference sequence). The CDR3 spans 18 residues. The ends were cut back, 4 bases at V and 6 bases at J, with 25 bases in the middle. The CDR3 is CASSSSKPRGGRSNEQFF. The CDR3 nucleotides read TGTGCCAGCAGCTCGTCAAAACCCCGGGGAGGACGGAGCAATGAGCAGTTCTTC.

The chain links TRBV28 to TRBJ1-2; D is uncertain. Looked up from germline, CDR1 is MDHEN and CDR2 is SYDVKM. The CDR3 runs 11 residues. The ends were cut back, 6 bases at V and 5 bases at J, with 7 bases in the middle. The CDR3 bases are TGTGCCAGCAGCGAGGAGTATGGCTACACCTTC. Protein sequence: CASSEEYGYTF.

The chain combines TRBV5-1 with TRBJ1-4; D ambiguous. The V end lost 2 bases, the J end lost 0 bases, and 8 bases lay between the germline ends. The CDR3 spans 15 residues. Per germline, CDR1 SGHRS and CDR2 YFSETQ. CDR3 nucleotides: TGCGCCAGCAGCTTATTTTTCGCAACTAATGAAAAACTGTTTTTT. This encodes CASSLFFATNEKLFF. The whole variable domain, remainder taken from reference TRBV5-1 and TRBJ1-4, is KAGVTQTPRYLIKTRGQQVTLSCSPISGHRSVSWYQQTPGQGLQFLFEYFSETQRNKGNFPGRFSGRQFSNSRSEMNVSTLELGDSALYLCASSLFFATNEKLFFGSGTQLSVL.

This clone was counted only a few times. This sequence joins TRBV27 and TRBJ2-7; 9 bases are shared with TRBD1. The trim removed 2 bases at V and 3 bases at J, leaving 8 bases unmatched. The V gene's germline CDR1 is MNHEY and CDR2 SMNVEV (reference sequence). CDR3 length: 16 amino acids. CDR3 in amino acids: CASSLVGQGFLYEQYF. The CDR3 coding sequence is TGTGCCAGCAGTTTAGTGGGACAGGGATTCCTCTACGAGCAGTACTTC.

The V and J genes are TRBV7-2 and TRBJ1-1; possible D gene TRBD1, 5 bases. V shed 4 bases and J shed 2 bases, with 17 bases lying between them. The CDR3 has 16 amino acids. In germline, CDR1 is SGHTA, CDR2 FQGNSA. CDR3 residues: CASSSLPGGKNTEAFF. Here the CDR3 DNA reads TGTGCCAGCAGCTCCCTTCCCGGGGGTAAAAACACTGAAGCTTTCTTT.

The J gene is TRBJ2-3, the V gene TRBV7-6; 13 bases agree with TRBD2. Trimming cost V 5 bases and J 6 bases; bases outside gene matches: 2. The CDR3 has 14 amino acids. Germline-derived CDR1 and CDR2 are SGHVS and FNYEAQ. DNA for the CDR3: TGTGCCAGCAGCGGACTAGCGGGGGAGGATACGCAGTATTTT. The encoded protein is CASSGLAGEDTQYF. The variable domain in full, with the rest retrieved from reference TRBV7-6 and TRBJ2-3, is GAGVSQSPRYKVTKRGQDVALRCDPISGHVSLYWYRQALGQGPEFLTYFNYEAQQDKSGLPNDRFSAERPEGSISTLTIQRTEQRDSAMYRCASSGLAGEDTQYFGPGTRLTVL.

This chain joins TRBV27 and TRBJ1-1; D might be TRBD1 (6 bases). The V end was cut by 8 bases, the J end by 5 bases, with 18 bases between. The CDR3 loop spans 14 amino acids. Germline loops: CDR1 MNHEY, CDR2 SMNVEV (reference sequence). CDR3 residues: CASASGGGRTEAFF. For the CDR3, the DNA is TGTGCCAGCGCTTCGGGGGGGGGCCGTACTGAAGCTTTCTTT.

The chain employs TRBV7-2 and TRBJ1-4; 8 bases align to TRBD1. Germline loops: CDR1 SGHTA, CDR2 FQGNSA. This CDR3 is built from 15 residues. Trimming removed 5 bases from V and 4 bases from J; junction bases left unmatched: 6. The CDR3 loop reads CASSKWTGHNEKLFF. The CDR3 bases are TGTGCCAGCAGCAAATGGACAGGGCATAATGAAAAACTGTTTTTT. The complete variable domain, with remaining parts taken from reference TRBV7-2 and TRBJ1-4, reads GAGVSQSPSNKVTEKGKDVELRCDPISGHTALYWYRQSLGQGLEFLIYFQGNSAPDKSGLPSDRFSAERTGGSVSTLTIQRTQQEDSAVYLCASSKWTGHNEKLFFGSGTQLSVL.

The gene calls are TRBV5-6 and TRBJ2-1; TRBD2 matches 9 bases. The CDR3 covers 15 residues. V shed 2 bases, J shed 3 bases, and the junction held 3 bases outside the gene matches. CDR1 is SGHDT, CDR2 YYEEEE, per germline. In DNA, the CDR3 is TGTGCCAGCAGCTTTGAACTAGCGGGCTACAATGAGCAGTTCTTC. Translating it yields CASSFELAGYNEQFF.